The clone carrying this T cell receptor beta chain was seen only a few times. The sample is drawn from a study of CD8+ T cells in alopecia areata. As the sequencing template, cDNA was produced by extracting RNA and reverse transcribing it. Generated by immunoSEQ multiplex PCR, the TCRdb table keeps only in-frame clones and is missing some. The sample gives 60,000 to 70,000 clones, roughly half of which show up once; roughly a sixth is in the top ten. This CDR3 is built from 19 residues. V was clipped by 0 bases and J by 9 bases; unmatched bases: 18. In germline, CDR1 is SGHTA, CDR2 FQGTGA. The sequenced sample was CD8+ T cells sorted from blood, obtained at week 0. The rearrangement uses TRBV7-3 and TRBJ2-1; 9 nucleotides line up with TRBD2. The receptor was isolated from a human donor with alopecia areata. Here the CDR3 reads CASSLTSGAGGIPLTEQFF. CDR3 in DNA: TGTGCCAGCAGCTTAACTTCAGGAGCGGGAGGTATCCCCCTGACTGAGCAGTTCTTC.